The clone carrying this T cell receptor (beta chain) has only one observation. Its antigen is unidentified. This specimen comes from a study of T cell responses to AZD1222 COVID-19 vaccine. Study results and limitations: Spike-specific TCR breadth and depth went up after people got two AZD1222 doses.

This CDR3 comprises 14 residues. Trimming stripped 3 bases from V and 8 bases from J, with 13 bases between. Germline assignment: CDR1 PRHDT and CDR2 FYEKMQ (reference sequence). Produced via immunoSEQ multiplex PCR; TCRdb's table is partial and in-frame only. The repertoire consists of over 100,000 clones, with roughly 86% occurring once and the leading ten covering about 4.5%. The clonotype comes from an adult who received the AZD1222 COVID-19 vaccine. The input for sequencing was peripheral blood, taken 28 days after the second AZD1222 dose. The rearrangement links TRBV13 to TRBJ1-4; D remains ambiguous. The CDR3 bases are TGTGCCAGCAGCTTGCGGTATTCCGGGGAAAAACTGTTTTTT. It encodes CASSLRYSGEKLFF. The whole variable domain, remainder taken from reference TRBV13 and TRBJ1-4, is AAGVIQSPRHLIKEKRETATLKCYPIPRHDTVYWYQQGPGQDPQFLISFYEKMQSDKGSIPDRFSAQQFSDYHSELNMSSLELGDSALYFCASSLRYSGEKLFFGSGTQLSVL.